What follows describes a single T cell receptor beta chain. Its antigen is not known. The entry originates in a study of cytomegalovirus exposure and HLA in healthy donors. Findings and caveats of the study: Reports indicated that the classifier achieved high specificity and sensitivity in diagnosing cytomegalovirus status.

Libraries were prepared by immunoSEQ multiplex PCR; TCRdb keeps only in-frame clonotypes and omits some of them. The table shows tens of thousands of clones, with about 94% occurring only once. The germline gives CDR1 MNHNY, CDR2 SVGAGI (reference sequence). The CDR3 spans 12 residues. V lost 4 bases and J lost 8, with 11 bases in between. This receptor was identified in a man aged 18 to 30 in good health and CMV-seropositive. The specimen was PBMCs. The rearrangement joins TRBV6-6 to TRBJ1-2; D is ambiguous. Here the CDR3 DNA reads TGTGCCAGCAGTTCCCTCGGAGGCGGCTACACCTTC. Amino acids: CASSSLGGGYTF.